This T cell receptor beta chain was recorded in a study of T-cell memory formation after mild COVID-19 (dated by TCRdb to the early 2020s). In terms of the full investigation: Most TCR sequence clusters were specific to one of the two donors. In a couple of donors, T-cell clones that expanded and contracted after mild COVID-19 were tracked by sequencing TCRalpha and TCRbeta repertoires over time. The cohort was made up of two young adult volunteers, one female and one male, who were previously healthy. The full study reports these points: The study covered only a couple of mild cases, and larger cohorts including severe cases with pre-infection samples were considered necessary. Contracting CD4+ clones turned up mainly in the CM and EM memory subsets, whereas EMRA was where CD8+ clones were enriched. Clones contracting from day 15 to 85 had balanced CD4/CD8 phenotypes, while a second wave expanding from day 15 to 37 was biased towards CD4+. The detection of some responding clones in pre-infection memory suggests that pre-existing cross-reactive memory T cells joined the SARS-CoV-2 response. SARS-CoV-2 specificity of the second-wave clones peaking on day 37 was not confirmed.

This clonotype appeared a few times. No antigen is known for it. There are no base qualities to consult, and no much larger clone falls within one base. Sequencing used an Illumina NovaSeq 6000. TCRalpha and TCRbeta cDNA libraries were constructed by 5'RACE with constant-segment primers, with sample barcodes and unique molecular identifiers being introduced. RNA was extracted from every sample with Trizol reagent. Amplification of the libraries took two PCR steps, and the second step added a second sample barcode plus Illumina TruSeq adapters. Sequencing of libraries was performed on an Illumina NovaSeq with 2 x 150 bp paired-end reads. For the original study's pipeline: With migec v1.2.7, reads were demultiplexed and then collapsed into UMI-guided consensus sequences. Using mixcr v2.1.11, UMI consensuses were aligned to TRA and TRB V and J templates and then assembled into clonotypes. A clonotype was counted as expanded or contracted only when both edgeR and NoisET called the clonotype significant, with the noise models trained on biological replicates. edgeR calls used a false discovery rate-adjusted p below 0.01 and a log2 fold-change threshold of 1. As an exploratory analysis of dynamics, max-normalized trajectories of the 1000 most abundant clonotypes were examined by PCA with hierarchical clustering. Each responding clone was given a CD4 or CD8 phenotype based on the CD4+ and CD8+ repertoires, which had been sequenced separately. TCRdb's own reprocessing of the public reads used fastp at Q25 and MiXCR and kept productive beta chains. Here each entry gathers all rows of one CDR3 protein and keeps the most common genes and DNA. TCRdb, not the original authors, processed these V and J calls. The sample data list about 120,000 distinct CDR3 sequences, and 15% to 20% of these were observed just once. The biggest ten clones account for over 11% of the sample.

PBMCs were isolated by Ficoll-Paque density gradient centrifugation. Based on the germline V gene (reference sequence), the CDR1 and CDR2 sequences are GTSNPN and SVGIG. The CDR3, from cysteine to phenylalanine, totals 13 residues. Only the CDR3 DNA is retained, 39 bases long and in frame from the first base. A distance of 12 bases separates the germline ends of V and J, which lose 0 bases and 7 bases respectively. The sequence links TRBV30 to TRBJ1-1; the D gene identity is not certain. The sample consisted of PBMCs or a T cell subset sorted from them (not recorded which). The origin of this receptor is an adult woman who had mild COVID-19 (a few samples of this study predate the infection). The sample titles of this study are shuffled in the database, so cell type and time point are left out; the donor was told from shared clones. The CDR3 loop reads CAWSVAGSGEAFF. The DNA sequence is given as TGTGCCTGGAGTGTAGCGGGGTCTGGTGAAGCTTTCTTT.